Each of the 22 T cell receptor beta chains below was sequenced from the same sample in a study of T cells in Graves' hyperthyroidism and ophthalmopathy. From RNA transcripts, TCR beta CDR3 regions were amplified. Initially, a first-round RT-PCR of the TCR CDR3 employed the HTBI primer set. TCRdb reprocessed the multiplex PCR reads via MiXCR and lists one record per CDR3 protein. The sample yields 610,000 or so distinct CDR3 sequences, around 46% seen once. The source material was peripheral blood or thyroid tissue (not recorded which). The receptors shown here come from a woman under 30 with Graves' hyperthyroidism.

This chain uses TRBV12-3 or TRBV12-4 with TRBJ2-5, with 13 bases identical to TRBD2. Trimming cost V 3 bases and J 3 bases; bases outside gene matches: 10. The CDR3 totals 18 residues. The CDR3 sequence: CASSFRLGTSGTEETQYF. CDR3 DNA: TGTGCCAGCAGTTTTCGATTGGGGACTAGCGGGACGGAAGAGACCCAGTACTTC.

V and J are TRBV24-1 and TRBJ2-7, with 9 bases identical to TRBD1. The germline CDR1 and CDR2 sequences are KGHDR and SFDVKD. Trimming removed 4 bases from V and 5 bases from J; junction bases left unmatched: 5. The CDR3 spans 14 residues. Here the CDR3 DNA reads TGTGCCACCAGTGACTCACAGGGGGCCCACGAGCAGTACTTC. This gives the protein CATSDSQGAHEQYF.

Many counts were recorded for this clonotype. The chain recombines TRBV9 with TRBJ2-5; 7 bases match TRBD2. CDR3 length equals 17 residues. Per germline, CDR1 SGDLS and CDR2 YYNGEE. V dropped 0 bases and J dropped 2; count of bases not matched to a gene: 10. The chain's CDR3 is CASSVEGRGRPQETQYF. In DNA, the CDR3 is TGTGCCAGCAGCGTAGAGGGGCGGGGGAGACCTCAAGAGACCCAGTACTTC.

This clonotype showed up just once. The rearrangement links TRBV2 to TRBJ2-2; D not certain. Germline V gene data show CDR1 as SNHLY and CDR2 as FYNNEI. V lost 2 bases and J lost 8, with 9 bases in between. The length of the CDR3 is 13 residues. CDR3 nucleotide sequence: TGTGCCAGCAGTGAACTAGGGCTAGGGGAGCTGTTTTTT. It encodes CASSELGLGELFF.

This clonotype showed up many times. The genes are TRBV27 and TRBJ1-6; no clear D. Germline lookup yields CDR1 MNHEY and CDR2 SMNVEV (reference sequence). The CDR3 has 13 amino acids. Trimming removed 6 bases at V and 7 bases at J, with 10 bases between. The CDR3 DNA reads as TGTGCCAGCAGAGAATTGGAAAATTCACCCCTCCACTTT. This gives the protein CASRELENSPLHF.

On this clonotype: Likely a read error: the CDR3 ends without its conserved phenylalanine or tryptophan. The chain carries TRBV9 and TRBJ1-3, with D unclear. Per the germline V gene, CDR1 is SGDLS and CDR2 is YYNGEE. The CDR3 sequence is 15 residues long. The V end was cut by 0 bases, the J end by 0 bases, with 7 bases between. The DNA for the CDR3 is TGTGCCAGCAGCGTAGCGGGGAGCTCTGGAAACACCATATATTCT. Its translation: CASSVAGSSGNTIYS.

The chain carries TRBV9 and TRBJ2-3; TRBD2 matches 9 bases. Per germline, CDR1 SGDLS and CDR2 YYNGEE. The CDR3 runs to 16 residues. V lost 2 bases and J lost 1; bases outside the gene matches: 5. CDR3 nucleotide sequence: TGTGCCAGCAGCGTTAGCGGGAGTAGTGGCACAGATACGCAGTATTTT. It translates to CASSVSGSSGTDTQYF.

This clonotype was observed at least ten times. The V gene is TRBV6-5, the J gene TRBJ1-1; TRBD1 aligns across 8 bases. Germline V lookup: CDR1 MNHEY, CDR2 SVGAGI. V lost 2 bases, J lost 5 bases, and 7 bases stayed unmatched. This CDR3 has 15 amino acids. The CDR3 sequence: CASSYRDRRKTEAFF. The CDR3 nucleotides read TGTGCCAGCAGTTACAGGGACAGGAGAAAGACTGAAGCTTTCTTT.

The chain recombines TRBV2 with TRBJ1-6; 7 positions match TRBD1. The CDR3 has 15 residues. Germline CDR1 SNHLY, CDR2 FYNNEI. The V gene end was trimmed by 6 bases and the J gene end by 5 bases; junction bases not matched to a gene: 7. CDR3 amino acids: CASSRGDSHNSPLHF. DNA for the CDR3: TGTGCCAGCAGCAGGGGGGACAGCCATAATTCACCCCTCCACTTT.

This clonotype came up many times. The chain is built from TRBV20-1 and TRBJ2-7, with TRBD2 matching 7 bases. CDR1 and CDR2 from the germline V gene are DFQATT and SNEGSKA (reference sequence). V was pared by 6 bases and J by 4 bases, with 6 bases of the junction left unmatched. The CDR3 is made up of 12 amino acids. The CDR3 loop reads CSAGSGTYEQYF. In nucleotides, the CDR3 is TGCAGTGCCGGCAGCGGGACTTACGAGCAGTACTTC.

This clonotype was counted between two and nine times. The gene calls are TRBV6-6 and TRBJ1-4; a weak D match, TRBD1 (6 bases). This CDR3 has 13 amino acids. The V end lost 6 bases, the J end lost 8 bases, and 13 bases lay between the germline ends. Germline CDR1 reads MNHNY; CDR2 reads SVGAGI (reference sequence). CDR3 in DNA: TGTGCCAGCAGGGACAGTGTTTACGAAAAACTGTTTTTT. This codes for CASRDSVYEKLFF.

This clonotype turned up a few times. The rearrangement uses TRBV11-1 and TRBJ2-7; tentative D call: TRBD2 (6 bases). The V end lost 5 bases, the J end lost 0 bases, and 23 bases lay between the germline ends. Per the germline V gene, CDR1 is SGHAT and CDR2 is FQDESV (reference sequence). CDR3 length: 18 residues. The CDR3 DNA sequence: TGTGCCAGCAGCACCCCGGTAGGAGGGGCCCCTGGCTCCTACGAGCAGTACTTC. It codes for CASSTPVGGAPGSYEQYF.

In regard to this clonotype: A read error may account for a junction end that differs from germline. The gene calls are TRBV20-1 and TRBJ1-4; D is ambiguous. The CDR3 totals 15 residues. Germline V CDR1 and CDR2: DFQATT, SNEGSKA (reference sequence). The CDR3 DNA reads TGCAGTGCTAGAGTCCAGTGGGATCTTAATGAAAAGCTGTTTTTT. It codes for CSARVQWDLNEKLFF.

The V gene is TRBV10-3, the J gene TRBJ2-1, with D maybe TRBD2 (6 bases). From germline, CDR1 is ENHRY and CDR2 SYGVKD. Trimming took 4 bases from V and 6 from J, leaving 13 bases between them. CDR3 length: 14 amino acids. The CDR3 DNA follows: TGTGCCATCAGTGCGGGCCTAGCGAGCAATGAGCAGTTCTTC. Translated: CAISAGLASNEQFF.

This clonotype came up once. In this CDR3 the conserved last residue, phenylalanine or tryptophan, is missing, so a read error is likely. It is unclear where the CDR3 begins or ends on the DNA, so no DNA is shown, and the CDR3 is as TCRdb lists it. V usage is TRBV7-7 and J usage is TRBJ2-2; TRBD2, the table's D call, lacks a check against the DNA. Ends included, the CDR3 has 16 residues. CDR1 SSHAT and CDR2 FNYEAQ come from the germline V gene (reference sequence). CDR3 amino acids: CASSPLAGGYTGELNL.

The chain links TRBV2 to TRBJ2-2, with TRBD1 matching over 10 bases. The CDR3 is 14 amino acids. CDR1 is SNHLY and CDR2 is FYNNEI in the germline V gene. Trimming cost V 10 bases and J 4 bases; bases outside gene matches: 6. DNA for the CDR3: TGTGCCAACTCCGGGACAGGGGTCACCGGGGAGCTGTTTTTT. Translating it yields CANSGTGVTGELFF. The complete variable domain, with remaining parts taken from reference TRBV2 and TRBJ2-2, reads EPEVTQTPSHQVTQMGQEVILRCVPISNHLYFYWYRQILGQKVEFLVSFYNNEISEKSEIFDDQFSVERPDGSNFTLKIRSTKLEDSAMYFCANSGTGVTGELFFGEGSRLTVL.

This clonotype was observed many times. The chain joins TRBV13 to TRBJ2-7, with 11 positions matching TRBD2. Looked up from germline, CDR1 is PRHDT and CDR2 is FYEKMQ (reference sequence). Trimming took 5 bases from V and 1 from J; bases not matched to a gene: 4. The CDR3 covers 15 residues. The CDR3 is CASSPGLAVSYEQYF. CDR3 DNA: TGTGCCAGCAGCCCGGGACTAGCGGTTTCCTACGAGCAGTACTTC.

The V and J genes are TRBV7-6 and TRBJ1-2, with D unclear. The CDR3 has 11 residues. Germline values: CDR1 SGHVS, CDR2 FNYEAQ. V was cut by 8 bases and J by 0 bases, with 4 bases left in between. Here the CDR3 reads CASGTNYGYTF. Written as DNA, the CDR3 is TGTGCCAGCGGAACTAACTATGGCTACACCTTC.

This clonotype has a count of ten or more. V gene TRBV6-5 combines with J gene TRBJ2-6; 7 nucleotides agree with TRBD1. CDR1 is MNHEY, CDR2 SVGAGI, per germline. The trim removed 6 bases at V and 0 bases at J, leaving 5 bases unmatched. The CDR3 totals 16 residues. The CDR3 nucleotides read TGTGCCAGCAGACGGGACAGAGGCTCTGGGGCCAACGTCCTGACTTTC. As protein: CASRRDRGSGANVLTF.

This clonotype was found many times. The V call is TRBV27, the J call TRBJ1-2; D remains ambiguous. Trimming pared 2 bases from V and 2 bases from J, leaving 6 bases between. Germline-derived CDR1 and CDR2 are MNHEY and SMNVEV (reference sequence). This CDR3 is built from 13 residues. CDR3 amino acids: CASSLLGNYGYTF. The DNA of the CDR3 is TGTGCCAGCAGTTTACTGGGGAACTATGGCTACACCTTC.

The chain combines TRBV20-1 with TRBJ1-2; D perhaps matches TRBD1 (5 bases). The V gene lost 5 bases and the J gene lost 0 bases, with 16 bases spanning the gap. Germline lookup yields CDR1 DFQATT and CDR2 SNEGSKA (reference sequence). This CDR3 contains 15 residues. In DNA form, the CDR3 reads TGCAGTGCTCCCCTGCCGGGACTCTCTAACTATGGCTACACCTTC. It translates to CSAPLPGLSNYGYTF.

This clonotype was picked up a small number of times. The chain employs TRBV19 and TRBJ2-5; D tentatively reads TRBD1 or TRBD2 (6 bases each). Between the trimmed V and J ends, which lost 6 bases and 4 bases, there was a span of 21 bases. Germline lookup yields CDR1 LNHDA and CDR2 SQIVND (reference sequence). This CDR3 is built from 16 residues. The DNA for the CDR3 is TGTGCCAGTAGCCCCCGCTCCGGGGGCCTCATAGAGACCCAGTACTTC. This gives the protein CASSPRSGGLIETQYF.